This passage covers 8 T cell receptor beta chains from one sample sequenced in a study of shared clonotypes between healthy human individuals. Data came from immunoSEQ multiplex PCR; TCRdb stores just in-frame clones and leaves some out. The data hold about 1 million clones, with around 74% observed a single time. The source material was memory CD4+ T cells sorted from blood. Indicated subset: CD45RA-negative fraction. The receptors shown here come from a man between 18 and 29 years old in good health.

The table lists this clone with many counts. V usage is TRBV6-5 and J usage is TRBJ1-2, with unresolved D. V shed 5 bases and J shed 2 bases, with 9 bases lying between them. From germline, CDR1 is MNHEY and CDR2 SVGAGI. The CDR3 extends over 13 amino acids. The CDR3 nucleotides read TGTGCCAGCAGTGTGGCACCGAACTATGGCTACACCTTC. It translates to CASSVAPNYGYTF.

A single count supports this clone. The chain uses TRBV7-8 and TRBJ2-5; the match to TRBD2 covers 11 bases. Germline trimming cut 2 bases from V and 5 bases from J; bases unmatched to any gene: 4. The CDR3 is 15 amino acids. CDR1 is SGHVS, CDR2 FQNEAQ, per germline. CDR3 residues: CASSLTSGSGETQYF. CDR3 nucleotides: TGTGCCAGCAGCTTAACTAGCGGGAGTGGGGAGACCCAGTACTTC.

In this sample, this clone turned up a few times. V gene TRBV27 combines with J gene TRBJ2-1; maybe TRBD2 (6 bases). Trimming took off 3 bases at V and 7 bases at J, with 16 bases between the two ends. In germline, CDR1 is MNHEY, CDR2 SMNVEV (reference sequence). The CDR3 consists of 15 residues. This CDR3 is CASSFLPGGDNEQFF. The CDR3 coding sequence is TGTGCCAGCAGTTTTTTACCCGGGGGTGATAATGAGCAGTTCTTC.

Regarding this clone: Since a far larger clone is one base different, this is likely a read error. Distinct nucleotide sequences in the sample also encode this CDR3. The rearrangement links TRBV6-5 to TRBJ2-7; D tentatively reads TRBD1 or TRBD2 (6 bases each). Germline CDR1 reads MNHEY; CDR2 reads SVGAGI. The CDR3 length is 15 residues. The V and J ends lost 6 bases and 2 bases respectively, with 17 bases between them. The CDR3 protein is CASSYRETGAYEQYF. CDR3 nucleotides: TGTGCCAGCAGCTACAGGGAGACGGGGGCCTACGAGCAGTACTTC.

This clone turned up a few times. This rearrangement joins TRBV28 to TRBJ2-7; 9 bases map to TRBD1. The V gene end was trimmed by 7 bases and the J gene end by 4 bases; junction bases not matched to a gene: 14. There are 16 residues in the CDR3. Germline V gene sequence: CDR1 MDHEN, CDR2 SYDVKM. The CDR3 loop is CASNTNRDRVLYEQYF. DNA of the CDR3: TGTGCCAGCAACACCAACCGGGACAGGGTCTTATACGAGCAGTACTTC.

In the case of this clone: This clone may be a read error of a much larger clone one base away. V and J are TRBV6-4 and TRBJ2-3, with 10 bases that match TRBD1. The CDR3 has 15 residues. V lost 2 bases and J lost 1; bases outside the gene matches: 0. CDR1 MRHNA and CDR2 SNTAGT come from the germline V gene. The DNA for the CDR3 is TGTGCCAGCAGTGACGGGACAGGGGGCACAGATACGCAGTATTTT. Protein sequence: CASSDGTGGTDTQYF.

The V gene is TRBV6-6, the J gene TRBJ1-5; maybe TRBD1 (5 bases). The V gene lost 2 bases and the J gene lost 4 bases, with 9 bases spanning the gap. From germline, CDR1 is MNHNY and CDR2 SVGAGI (reference sequence). This CDR3 is built from 14 residues. This chain's CDR3 is CASSYGGGNQPQHF. The CDR3 coding sequence is TGTGCCAGCAGTTACGGGGGTGGAAATCAGCCCCAGCATTTT.

The chain carries TRBV9 and TRBJ2-1; D may be TRBD1 or TRBD2 (7 bases each). From germline, CDR1 is SGDLS and CDR2 YYNGEE. The CDR3 length is 17 residues. The V end was cut by 3 bases, the J end by 5 bases, with 21 bases between. In DNA, the CDR3 is TGTGCCAGCAGCGCCCGAGGGGGCGGGGGTGAGAACAATGAGCAGTTCTTC. As protein: CASSARGGGGENNEQFF.